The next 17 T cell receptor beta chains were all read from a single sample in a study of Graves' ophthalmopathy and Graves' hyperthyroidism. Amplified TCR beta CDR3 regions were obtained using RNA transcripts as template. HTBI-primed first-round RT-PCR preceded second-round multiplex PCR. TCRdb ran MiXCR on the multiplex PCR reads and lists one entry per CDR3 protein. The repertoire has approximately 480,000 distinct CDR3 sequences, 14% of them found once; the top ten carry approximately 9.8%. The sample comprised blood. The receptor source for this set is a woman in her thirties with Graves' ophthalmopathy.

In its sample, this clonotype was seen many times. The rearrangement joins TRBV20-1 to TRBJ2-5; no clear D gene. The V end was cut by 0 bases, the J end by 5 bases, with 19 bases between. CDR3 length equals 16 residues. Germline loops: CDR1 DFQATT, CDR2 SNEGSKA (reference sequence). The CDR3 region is CSARDDGSSSGETQYF. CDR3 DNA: TGCAGTGCTAGAGATGACGGGTCGAGTTCAGGCGAGACCCAGTACTTC.

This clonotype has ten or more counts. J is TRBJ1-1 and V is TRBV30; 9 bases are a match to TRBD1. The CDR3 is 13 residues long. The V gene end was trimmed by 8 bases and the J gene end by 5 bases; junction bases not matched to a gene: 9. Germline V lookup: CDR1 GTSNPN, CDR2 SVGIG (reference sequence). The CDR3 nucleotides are TGTGCCCTCTACCGGACAGGGGAAACTGAAGCTTTCTTT. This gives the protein CALYRTGETEAFF. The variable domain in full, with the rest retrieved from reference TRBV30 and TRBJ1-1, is SQTIHQWPATLVQPVGSPLSLECTVEGTSNPNLYWYRQAAGRGLQLLFYSVGIGQISSEVPQNLSASRPQDRQFILSSKKLLLSDSGFYLCALYRTGETEAFFGQGTRLTVV.

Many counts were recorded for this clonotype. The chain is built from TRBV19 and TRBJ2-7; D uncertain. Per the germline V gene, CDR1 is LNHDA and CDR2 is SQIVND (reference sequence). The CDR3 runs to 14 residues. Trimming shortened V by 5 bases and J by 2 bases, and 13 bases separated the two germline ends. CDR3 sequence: CASSYYSRPYEQYF. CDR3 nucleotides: TGTGCCAGTAGTTATTACAGCCGACCCTACGAGCAGTACTTC.

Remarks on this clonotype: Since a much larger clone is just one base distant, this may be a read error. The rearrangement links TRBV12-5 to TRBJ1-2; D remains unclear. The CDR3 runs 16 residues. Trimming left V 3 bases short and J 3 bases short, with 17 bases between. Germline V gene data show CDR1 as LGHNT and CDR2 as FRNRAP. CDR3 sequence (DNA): TGTGCTAGTGGTTTTAGGCAGAACCCCGTCGACTATGGCTACACCTTC. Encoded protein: CASGFRQNPVDYGYTF.

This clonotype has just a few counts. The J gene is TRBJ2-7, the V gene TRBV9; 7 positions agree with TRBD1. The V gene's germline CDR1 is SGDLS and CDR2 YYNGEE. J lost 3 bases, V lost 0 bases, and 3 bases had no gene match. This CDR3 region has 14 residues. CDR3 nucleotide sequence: TGTGCCAGCAGCGTAGGGTGGGACAGCTACGAGCAGTACTTC. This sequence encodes CASSVGWDSYEQYF.

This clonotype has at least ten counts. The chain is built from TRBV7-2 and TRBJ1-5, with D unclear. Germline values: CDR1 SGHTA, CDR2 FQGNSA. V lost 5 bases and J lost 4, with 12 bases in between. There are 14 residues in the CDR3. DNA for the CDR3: TGTGCCAGCAGCCGTGTCGGTTCTAATCAGCCCCAGCATTTT. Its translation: CASSRVGSNQPQHF.

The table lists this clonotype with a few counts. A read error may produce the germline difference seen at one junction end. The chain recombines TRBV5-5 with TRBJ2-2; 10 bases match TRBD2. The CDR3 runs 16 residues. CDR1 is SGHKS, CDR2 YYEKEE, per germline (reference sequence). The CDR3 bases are TGTACCAGCAGCACCATTCTAGCGGGAGACTTCGGGGAGCTGTTTTTT. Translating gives CTSSTILAGDFGELFF. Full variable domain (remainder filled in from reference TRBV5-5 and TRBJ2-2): DAGVTQSPTHLIKTRGQQVTLRCSPISGHKSVSWYQQVLGQGPQFIFQYYEKEERGRGNFPDRFSARQFPNYSSELNVNALLLGDSALYLCTSSTILAGDFGELFFGEGSRLTVL.

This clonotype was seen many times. CDR3: CSARMMRGFGELFF. The CDR3 region has the DNA TGCAGTGCTAGAATGATGCGGGGGTTCGGGGAGCTGTTTTTT. The chain is built from TRBV20-1 and TRBJ2-2; 7 nucleotides agree with TRBD2. CDR3 length: 14 residues. V lost 2 bases and J lost 7; bases outside the gene matches: 7. Germline-derived CDR1 and CDR2 are DFQATT and SNEGSKA (reference sequence).

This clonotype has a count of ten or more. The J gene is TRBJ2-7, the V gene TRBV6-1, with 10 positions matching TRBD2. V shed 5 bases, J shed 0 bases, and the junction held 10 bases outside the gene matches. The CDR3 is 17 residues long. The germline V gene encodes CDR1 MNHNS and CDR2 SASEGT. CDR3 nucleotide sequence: TGTGCCAGCAGTATTCTGACTAGCGGGCCTAGCTCCTACGAGCAGTACTTC. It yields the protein CASSILTSGPSSYEQYF.

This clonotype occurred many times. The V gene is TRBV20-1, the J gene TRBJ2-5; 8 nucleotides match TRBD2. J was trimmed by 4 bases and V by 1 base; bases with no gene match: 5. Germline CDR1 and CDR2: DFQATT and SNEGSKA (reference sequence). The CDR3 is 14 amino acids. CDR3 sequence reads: CSARGAGGGETQYF. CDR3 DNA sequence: TGCAGTGCTAGAGGGGCGGGAGGAGGAGAGACCCAGTACTTC.

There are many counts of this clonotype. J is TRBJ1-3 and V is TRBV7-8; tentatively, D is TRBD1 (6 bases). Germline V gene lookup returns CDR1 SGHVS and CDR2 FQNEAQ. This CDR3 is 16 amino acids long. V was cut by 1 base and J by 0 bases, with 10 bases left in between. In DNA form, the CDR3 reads TGTGCCAGCAGCTTAGTATCGACAGGCTCTGGAAACACCATATATTTT. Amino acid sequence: CASSLVSTGSGNTIYF.

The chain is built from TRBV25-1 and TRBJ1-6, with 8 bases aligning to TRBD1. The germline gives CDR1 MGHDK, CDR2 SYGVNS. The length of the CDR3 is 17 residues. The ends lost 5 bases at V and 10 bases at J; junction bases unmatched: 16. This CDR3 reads CASSPATGTGPWSPLHF. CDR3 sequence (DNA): TGTGCCAGCAGTCCAGCAACCGGGACAGGCCCTTGGTCACCCCTCCACTTT.

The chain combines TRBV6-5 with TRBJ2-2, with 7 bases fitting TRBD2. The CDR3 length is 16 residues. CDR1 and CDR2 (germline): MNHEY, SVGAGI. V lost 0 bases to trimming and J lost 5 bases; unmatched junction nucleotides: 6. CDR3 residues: CASSYSTGGGTGELFF. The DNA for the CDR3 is TGTGCCAGCAGTTACTCGACTGGGGGGGGTACCGGGGAGCTGTTTTTT.

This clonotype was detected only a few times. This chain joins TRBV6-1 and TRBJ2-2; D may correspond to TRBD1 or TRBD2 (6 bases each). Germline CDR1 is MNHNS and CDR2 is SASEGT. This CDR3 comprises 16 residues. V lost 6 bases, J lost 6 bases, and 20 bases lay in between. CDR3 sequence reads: CASSGGGHNIPGELFF. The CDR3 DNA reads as TGTGCCAGCAGCGGAGGGGGACACAACATTCCCGGGGAGCTGTTTTTT.

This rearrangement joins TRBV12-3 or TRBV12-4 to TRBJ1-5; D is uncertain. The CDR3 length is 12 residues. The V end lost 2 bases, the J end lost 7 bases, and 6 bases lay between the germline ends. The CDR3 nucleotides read TGTGCCAGCAGTTTACGGCAGCAGCCCCAGCATTTT. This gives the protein CASSLRQQPQHF.

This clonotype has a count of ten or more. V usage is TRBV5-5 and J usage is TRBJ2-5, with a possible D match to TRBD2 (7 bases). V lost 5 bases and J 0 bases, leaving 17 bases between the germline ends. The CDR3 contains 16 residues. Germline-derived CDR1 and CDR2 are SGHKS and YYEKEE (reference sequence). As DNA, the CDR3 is TGTGCCAGCAGTTTGCGAGGGGGGGCAGACCAAGAGACCCAGTACTTC. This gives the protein CASSLRGGADQETQYF.

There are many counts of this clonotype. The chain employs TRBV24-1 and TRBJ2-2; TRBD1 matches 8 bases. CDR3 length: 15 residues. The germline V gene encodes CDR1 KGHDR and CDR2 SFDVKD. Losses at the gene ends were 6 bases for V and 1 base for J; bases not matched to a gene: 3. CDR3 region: CATSFDRGNTGELFF. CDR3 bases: TGTGCCACCAGTTTTGACAGGGGGAACACCGGGGAGCTGTTTTTT.